The 8 T cell receptor beta chains below come from one sample, sequenced in a study of cytomegalovirus exposure and HLA in healthy donors (dated by TCRdb to 2016 to 2017). Libraries were constructed by the immunoSEQ multiplex PCR assay. A mixture of 60 forward primers for TCR Vbeta segments and 13 reverse primers for TCR Jbeta segments was used in the multiplex PCR. TCRdb mirrors the immuneACCESS table, restricted to in-frame sequences. Some clones are absent from its copies; in checked studies, under half trace to an unresolved V gene, and the reason for the others is unknown. The sample table contains under 150,000 clones; only one count was recorded for 73% of them. The ten most abundant clones make up 1.3% of the sample. The material sequenced was PBMCs. These receptors all come from a woman aged 40 to 50 in good health and CMV-seronegative.

This clone occurred a few times. The chain is built from TRBV5-1 and TRBJ2-1; 8 bases fit TRBD1. CDR1 is SGHRS and CDR2 is YFSETQ in the germline V gene. The CDR3 runs to 15 residues. Trimming at V came to 4 bases and at J to 2 bases, leaving 5 bases not matched to a gene. CDR3 in amino acids: CASSLQGGTYNEQFF. CDR3 DNA: TGCGCCAGCAGCCTACAGGGGGGTACCTACAATGAGCAGTTCTTC.

This clone occurred once. This sequence joins TRBV19 and TRBJ2-1; D is possibly TRBD2 (5 bases). The CDR3 is 12 residues long. CDR1 is LNHDA, CDR2 SQIVND, per germline (reference sequence). The germline V and J ends were trimmed by 4 bases and 9 bases, with 10 bases remaining between them. For the CDR3, the DNA is TGTGCCAGTAGTAACGGGGTCGGTGAGCAGTTCTTC. Translation gives CASSNGVGEQFF.

The rearrangement uses TRBV5-1 and TRBJ1-3; tentatively, D is TRBD1 (6 bases). The V gene lost 6 bases and the J gene lost 4 bases, with 23 bases spanning the gap. This CDR3 contains 17 residues. Germline-derived CDR1 and CDR2 are SGHRS and YFSETQ. CDR3: CASTYVPGETSGNTIYF. The CDR3 DNA is TGCGCCAGCACCTACGTCCCAGGGGAAACGTCCGGAAACACCATATATTTT.

CDR3 region: CASSYPGLVRDTQYF. The CDR3 DNA sequence: TGCGCCAGCAGCTATCCGGGACTAGTTCGGGATACGCAGTATTTT. V is TRBV5-1 and J is TRBJ2-3; TRBD2 agrees at 8 bases. Per the germline V gene, CDR1 is SGHRS and CDR2 is YFSETQ. The CDR3 is made up of 15 amino acids. The V segment lost 3 bases and the J segment 6 bases; nucleotides outside the gene matches: 9.

In DNA form, the CDR3 reads TGTGCCAGCAGCGGGGTTAGACAGGGAACAGACTATGGCTACACCTTC. Protein product: CASSGVRQGTDYGYTF. This rearrangement joins TRBV5-8 to TRBJ1-2, with 7 bases that match TRBD1. The germline gives CDR1 SGHTS, CDR2 YDEGEE. The CDR3 loop spans 16 amino acids. V shed 4 bases, J shed 3 bases, and the junction held 12 bases outside the gene matches.

V and J are TRBV10-2 and TRBJ2-7, with 10 bases aligning to TRBD1. CDR1 is WSHSY and CDR2 is SAAADI in the germline V gene. The J segment lost 2 bases and the V segment lost 6 bases, leaving 4 bases of the junction unmatched. The CDR3 is 14 amino acids. CDR3 sequence (DNA): TGCGCCAGCAGCACGGGACAGGGGACCTACGAGCAGTACTTC. It translates to CASSTGQGTYEQYF.

J is TRBJ1-1 and V is TRBV9, with unresolved D. Trimming stripped 0 bases from V and 3 bases from J, with 9 bases between. This CDR3 spans 14 amino acids. Germline lookup yields CDR1 SGDLS and CDR2 YYNGEE. CDR3 loop: CASSVGEVYTEAFF. Here the CDR3 DNA reads TGTGCCAGCAGCGTAGGAGAGGTTTACACTGAAGCTTTCTTT.

This clone was recorded once. The rearrangement joins TRBV18 to TRBJ1-2; D uncertain. The V and J ends lost 0 bases and 6 bases respectively, with 11 bases between them. The CDR3 spans 14 residues. Germline-derived CDR1 and CDR2 are KGHSH and LQKENI. The CDR3 loop reads CASSPPRFVDGYTF. The CDR3 bases are TGTGCCAGCTCACCACCGCGTTTTGTGGATGGCTACACCTTC.